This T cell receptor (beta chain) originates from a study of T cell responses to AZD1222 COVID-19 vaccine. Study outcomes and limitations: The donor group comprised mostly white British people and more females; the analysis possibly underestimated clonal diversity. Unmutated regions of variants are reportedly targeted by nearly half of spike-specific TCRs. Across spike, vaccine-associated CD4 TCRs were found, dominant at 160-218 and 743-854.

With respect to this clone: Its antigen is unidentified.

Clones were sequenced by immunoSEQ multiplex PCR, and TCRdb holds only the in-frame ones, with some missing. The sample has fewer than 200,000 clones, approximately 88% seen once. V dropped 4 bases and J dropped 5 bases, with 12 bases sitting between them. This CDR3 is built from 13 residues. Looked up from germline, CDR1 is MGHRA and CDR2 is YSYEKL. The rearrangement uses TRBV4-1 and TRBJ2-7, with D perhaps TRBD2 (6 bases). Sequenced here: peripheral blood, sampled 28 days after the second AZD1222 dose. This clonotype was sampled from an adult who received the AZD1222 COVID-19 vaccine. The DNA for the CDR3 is TGCGCCAGCAGCCGGGGCCGCGGGAACGAGCAGTACTTC. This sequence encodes CASSRGRGNEQYF.